This TCR beta chain was sequenced during a study of early T cells in non-severe SARS-CoV-2 infection. Whole-study results and caveats: VDJdb matching skewed toward anti-spike CD8 responses, missing private and CD4 specificities.

V was pared by 4 bases and J by 3 bases, with 1 base of the junction left unmatched. The germline CDR1 and CDR2 sequences are ENHRY and SYGVKD. The CDR3 is 13 residues long. Unique molecular identifier tags were affixed to discrete cDNA molecules. MiXCR was run by TCRdb on the 5' RACE reads, yielding one entry per CDR3 protein. The sample has about 77,000 distinct CDR3 sequences; 10% to 15% are singletons. There are many counts of this clonotype. Its antigen is as yet unknown. The TCR was taken from an adult who was a healthcare worker with PCR-confirmed SARS-CoV-2 infection or an uninfected control (not recorded which). The donor label of this sample is uncertain. The sequenced sample was whole blood, obtained at baseline. The chain employs TRBV10-3 and TRBJ1-1, with TRBD1 matching 8 bases. CDR3 in DNA: TGTGCCATCAGTGTGACAGGGGACACTGAAGCTTTCTTT. As protein: CAISVTGDTEAFF.